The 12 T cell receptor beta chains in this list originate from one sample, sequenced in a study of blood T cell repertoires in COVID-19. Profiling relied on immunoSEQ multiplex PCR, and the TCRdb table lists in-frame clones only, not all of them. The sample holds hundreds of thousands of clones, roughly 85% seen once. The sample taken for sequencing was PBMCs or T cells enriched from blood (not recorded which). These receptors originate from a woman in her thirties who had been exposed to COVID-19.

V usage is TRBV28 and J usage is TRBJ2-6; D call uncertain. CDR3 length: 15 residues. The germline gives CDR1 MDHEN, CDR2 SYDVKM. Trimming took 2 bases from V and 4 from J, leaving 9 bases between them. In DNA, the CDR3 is TGTGCCAGCAGTTTAGCAGCGTTGGGGGCCAACGTCCTGACTTTC. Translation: CASSLAALGANVLTF.

The CDR3 sequence: CASSAISGSSYNEQFF. Here the CDR3 DNA reads TGTGCCAGTAGTGCCATTAGCGGGAGCTCCTACAATGAGCAGTTCTTC. The chain uses TRBV19 and TRBJ2-1; TRBD2 matches at 9 bases. This CDR3 spans 16 amino acids. With V trimmed by 5 bases and J by 0 bases, 5 bases remained unmatched. CDR1 and CDR2 from the germline V gene are LNHDA and SQIVND (reference sequence).

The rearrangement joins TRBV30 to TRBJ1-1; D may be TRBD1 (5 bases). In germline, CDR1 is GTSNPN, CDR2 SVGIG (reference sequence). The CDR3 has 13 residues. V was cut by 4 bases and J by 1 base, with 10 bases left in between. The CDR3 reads CAWKGQGNTEAFF. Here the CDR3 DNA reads TGTGCCTGGAAAGGGCAGGGGAACACTGAAGCTTTCTTT. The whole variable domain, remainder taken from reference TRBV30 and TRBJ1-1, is SQTIHQWPATLVQPVGSPLSLECTVEGTSNPNLYWYRQAAGRGLQLLFYSVGIGQISSEVPQNLSASRPQDRQFILSSKKLLLSDSGFYLCAWKGQGNTEAFFGQGTRLTVV.

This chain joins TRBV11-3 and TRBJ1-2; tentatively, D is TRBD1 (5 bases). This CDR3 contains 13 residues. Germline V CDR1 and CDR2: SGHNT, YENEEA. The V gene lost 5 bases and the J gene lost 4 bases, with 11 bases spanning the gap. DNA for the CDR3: TGTGCCAGCAGCAGGGGCCAGGGCTATGGCTACACCTTC. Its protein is CASSRGQGYGYTF.

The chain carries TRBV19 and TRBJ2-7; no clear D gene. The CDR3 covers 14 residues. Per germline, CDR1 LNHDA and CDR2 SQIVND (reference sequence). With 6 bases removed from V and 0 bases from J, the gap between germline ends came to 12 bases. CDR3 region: CASRTADSSYEQYF. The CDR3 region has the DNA TGTGCCAGTAGAACAGCTGATAGCTCCTACGAGCAGTACTTC.

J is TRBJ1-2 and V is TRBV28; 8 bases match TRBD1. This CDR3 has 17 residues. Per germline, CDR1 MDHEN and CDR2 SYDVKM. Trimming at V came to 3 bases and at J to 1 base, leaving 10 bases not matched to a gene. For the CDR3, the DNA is TGTGCCAGCAGTTTGCTGGGACAGGCTGGGTTTAACTATGGCTACACCTTC. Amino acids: CASSLLGQAGFNYGYTF.

CDR3 DNA sequence: TGTGCCAGCAGCCACAAGGACAGGGTGAGGGAGCAGTACTTC. It is translated as CASSHKDRVREQYF. V usage is TRBV5-6 and J usage is TRBJ2-7; 8 positions agree with TRBD1. J gave up 7 bases and V 4 bases, and 10 bases lay outside the gene matches. The germline gives CDR1 SGHDT, CDR2 YYEEEE. The CDR3 runs to 14 residues.

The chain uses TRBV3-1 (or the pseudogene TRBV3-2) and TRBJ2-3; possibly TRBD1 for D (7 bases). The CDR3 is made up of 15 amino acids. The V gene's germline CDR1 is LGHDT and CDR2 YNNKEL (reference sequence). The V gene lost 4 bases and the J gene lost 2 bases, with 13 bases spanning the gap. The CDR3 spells CASSLAGQNTDTQYF. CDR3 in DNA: TGTGCCAGCAGCCTCGCGGGACAGAACACAGATACGCAGTATTTT.

CDR3 coding DNA: TGTGCCAGCAGTTACCTCAATACGCCCCGGGGAGAAGACTATGGCTACACCTTC. Its protein product is CASSYLNTPRGEDYGYTF. This rearrangement joins TRBV6-9 to TRBJ1-2; no definite D call. Germline V gene lookup returns CDR1 MNHGY and CDR2 SVAAGI. The CDR3 loop spans 18 amino acids. Trimming removed 3 bases from V and 3 bases from J, with 23 bases in between.

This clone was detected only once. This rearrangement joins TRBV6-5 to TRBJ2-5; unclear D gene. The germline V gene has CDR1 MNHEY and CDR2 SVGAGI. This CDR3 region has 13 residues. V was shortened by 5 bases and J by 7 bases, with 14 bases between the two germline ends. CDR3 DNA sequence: TGTGCCAGCAGTCTAGAGCGTTTAGGGACCCAGTACTTC. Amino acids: CASSLERLGTQYF.

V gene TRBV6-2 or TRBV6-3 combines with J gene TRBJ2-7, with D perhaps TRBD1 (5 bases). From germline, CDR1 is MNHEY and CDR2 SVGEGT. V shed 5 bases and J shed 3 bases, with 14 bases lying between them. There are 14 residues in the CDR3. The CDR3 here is CASSDSGNSYEQYF. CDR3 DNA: TGTGCCAGCAGTGACAGTGGCAACAGCTACGAGCAGTACTTC.

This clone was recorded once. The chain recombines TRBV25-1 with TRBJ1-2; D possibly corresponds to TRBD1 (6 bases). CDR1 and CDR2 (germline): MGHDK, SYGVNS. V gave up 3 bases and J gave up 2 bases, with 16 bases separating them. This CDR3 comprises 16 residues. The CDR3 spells CASSDPLLQGNYGYTF. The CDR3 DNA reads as TGTGCCAGCAGTGACCCACTCCTACAGGGAAACTATGGCTACACCTTC.